This is a list of T cell receptor beta chains from one sample in a study of blood T cells in healthy people across ages. TCRdb reprocessed the 5' RACE reads with MiXCR, giving one entry per CDR3 protein. The sample shows fewer than 950,000 distinct CDR3 sequences, about 53% of them seen only once. Material: blood. All receptors derive from a man of 80 years or more in good health. Both conserved end residues are part of each CDR3. A D gene is named only where the DNA matches it firmly. Where a row states a size, it is once, few, many or the class of an expanded clone; other rows omit it.

v_call: TRBV6-5
clone_size: NA
j_call: TRBJ2-7
d_call: NA
cdr3_aa: CASSYTWDGSYEQYF
cdr3_nt: TGTGCCAGCAGTTACACTTGGGACGGGTCCTACGAGCAGTACTTC

v_call: TRBV12-3/TRBV12-4
clone_size: NA
j_call: TRBJ2-1
d_call: TRBD2
cdr3_aa: CASSTTSGSNEQFF
cdr3_nt: TGTGCCAGCAGTACAACTAGCGGGAGCAATGAGCAGTTCTTC

v_call: TRBV3-1
clone_size: few
j_call: TRBJ2-7
d_call: TRBD1
cdr3_aa: CASSQSWAGTGEQYF
cdr3_nt: TGTGCCAGCAGCCAATCGTGGGCAGGGACAGGCGAGCAGTACTTC

v_call: TRBV7-2
clone_size: NA
j_call: TRBJ2-7
d_call: NA
cdr3_aa: CASSLGDLAYEQYF
cdr3_nt: TGTGCCAGCAGCTTAGGGGACTTGGCCTACGAGCAGTACTTC

v_call: TRBV2
clone_size: NA
j_call: TRBJ2-2
d_call: TRBD2
cdr3_aa: CASRPGLAGGTGELFF
cdr3_nt: TGTGCCAGCAGACCCGGACTAGCGGGAGGTACCGGGGAGCTGTTTTTT

v_call: TRBV25-1
clone_size: once
j_call: TRBJ1-2
d_call: TRBD1
cdr3_aa: CASRGNRGVDYGYTF
cdr3_nt: TGTGCCAGCAGGGGAAACAGGGGAGTCGACTATGGCTACACCTTC

v_call: TRBV10-3
clone_size: NA
j_call: TRBJ2-7
d_call: TRBD2
cdr3_aa: CAIAVPGTSGTLSYEQYF
cdr3_nt: TGTGCCATCGCGGTTCCAGGGACTAGCGGGACCCTTTCCTACGAGCAGTACTTC

v_call: TRBV5-4
clone_size: once
j_call: TRBJ2-2
d_call: TRBD2
cdr3_aa: CASSLGVAGVATGELFF
cdr3_nt: TGTGCCAGCAGCTTGGGGGTAGCGGGAGTGGCGACCGGGGAGCTGTTTTTT

v_call: TRBV5-1
clone_size: few
j_call: TRBJ1-4
d_call: NA
cdr3_aa: CASSTGRVSINEKLFF
cdr3_nt: TGCGCCAGCAGCACAGGACGAGTCTCCATTAATGAAAAACTGTTTTTT

v_call: TRBV12-3/TRBV12-4
clone_size: NA
j_call: TRBJ2-2
d_call: NA
cdr3_aa: CASSRGIGELFF
cdr3_nt: TGTGCCAGCAGTAGGGGTATCGGGGAGCTGTTTTTT

v_call: TRBV28
clone_size: few
j_call: TRBJ2-1
d_call: NA
cdr3_aa: CASSGSGISYNEQFF
cdr3_nt: TGTGCCAGCAGCGGGAGTGGGATATCCTACAATGAGCAGTTCTTC

v_call: TRBV7-3
clone_size: once
j_call: TRBJ2-1
d_call: TRBD2
cdr3_aa: CASSRTGGRFNEQFF
cdr3_nt: TGTGCCAGCAGCCGCACTGGCGGGAGGTTCAATGAGCAGTTCTTC

v_call: TRBV9
clone_size: NA
j_call: TRBJ2-1
d_call: NA
cdr3_aa: CASSPEVRHNEQFF
cdr3_nt: TGTGCCAGCAGCCCCGAAGTGCGGCACAATGAGCAGTTCTTC